This T cell receptor beta chain was found in a study of blood T cell repertoires in COVID-19. Across the whole study: COVID-19 samples from acute and convalescent phases originated in the United States, Italy and Spain. The cDNA or gDNA used as material had been derived from T cells, B-cell-depleted T cells, or PBMCs.

V was pared by 7 bases and J by 1 base, with 10 bases between. CDR3 length: 13 amino acids. The germline V gene encodes CDR1 LNHDA and CDR2 SQIVND (reference sequence). Authors' methods: Nucleated cell counts were estimated from reference gene primer amplification. Assay used: immunoSEQ multiplex PCR; TCRdb lists only in-frame clones, some missing. That table furnishes V, J and clone size, whereas the DNA furnished D and trimming. Of about 110,000 clones detected, about nine tenths appear once; the ten largest clones hold under 3%. This chain links TRBV19 with TRBJ1-1; D gene uncertain. This TCR was recovered from a human donor in a cohort sampled during active COVID-19. The sample taken for sequencing was peripheral blood. CDR3 bases: TGTGCCAGTACTTGGCATCCGAACACTGAAGCTTTCTTT. It specifies CASTWHPNTEAFF.